The TCR beta chain described here comes from a study of metastatic and nonmetastatic thyroid tumors. In the study overall: Across peripheral blood and tumor or nodule tissue samples taken from malignant and benign thyroid patients, the repertoires were compared with one another.

In the authors' workflow: Built for papillary thyroid cancer, a distant-metastasis classifier drew on CDR3 differences across clinicopathological groups. MiXCR re-clonotyped the PCR reads for TCRdb. TCRdb, not the authors, supplied the V and J calls. The sample yields about 45,000 clones, 3.2% seen once. On this clone: Its antigen remains unidentified.

Study-level results: Malignant thyroid tumors reportedly exceeded benign nodules significantly in TCR beta diversity, with the difference appearing in blood and tumor.

The germline gives CDR1 SGHTA, CDR2 FQGTGA. V was clipped by 5 bases and J by 8 bases; unmatched bases: 10. This CDR3 has 15 amino acids. Thyroid surgery had not been preceded by any treatment in any patient. This TCR came from a female donor with papillary thyroid cancer or a benign thyroid nodule (not recorded which). Some clones in this sample may be carry-over from other donors' samples. Specimen: blood. The V call is TRBV7-3, the J call TRBJ2-1, with TRBD1 matching over 9 bases. The CDR3: CASSPTGQGGHEQFF. CDR3 sequence (DNA): TGTGCCAGCAGCCCTACGGGACAGGGTGGACATGAGCAGTTCTTC.